The 26 T cell receptor beta chains in this list originate from one sample, sequenced in a study of blood T cell repertoires in COVID-19. The repertoire was sequenced with immunoSEQ multiplex PCR; TCRdb's copy has only in-frame clones and lacks some. Of roughly 43,000 clones detected, 88% appear once; the ten largest clones hold 3.7%. Sequences were obtained from peripheral blood. These receptors all come from a human donor in a cohort sampled during active COVID-19.

V and J are TRBV12-3 or TRBV12-4 and TRBJ1-1; D gene unclear. The CDR3 runs to 12 residues. Trimming removed 3 bases at V and 7 bases at J, with 9 bases between. In DNA form, the CDR3 reads TGTGCCAGCAGTTTTAACAGCAATGAAGCTTTCTTT. Encoded protein: CASSFNSNEAFF.

The chain joins TRBV5-4 to TRBJ2-1; 12 bases match TRBD2. This CDR3 has 17 amino acids. The V segment lost 4 bases and the J segment 2 bases; nucleotides outside the gene matches: 7. Germline values: CDR1 SGHNT, CDR2 YYREEE (reference sequence). CDR3 coding DNA: TGTGCCAGCAGCCTAAAGACTAGCGGGAGTACCTACAATGAGCAGTTCTTC. As protein: CASSLKTSGSTYNEQFF.

The rearrangement joins TRBV5-6 to TRBJ2-5, with D hard to call. The V end lost 0 bases, the J end lost 7 bases, and 4 bases lay between the germline ends. This CDR3 has 11 residues. Germline CDR1 and CDR2: SGHDT and YYEEEE. CDR3 bases: TGTGCCAGCAGCTTGGTCGGGACCCAGTACTTC. It encodes CASSLVGTQYF.

The genes are TRBV5-1 and TRBJ1-1; the D gene is possibly TRBD1 (5 bases). CDR3 length equals 14 residues. Germline CDR1 and CDR2: SGHRS and YFSETQ. V lost 4 bases and J lost 3, with 13 bases in between. The CDR3 sequence is CASSPSGGDTEAFF. The DNA for the CDR3 is TGCGCCAGCAGCCCCTCCGGGGGGGACACTGAAGCTTTCTTT.

The sample holds one count of this clone. The chain couples TRBV18 to TRBJ2-7, with TRBD2 matching over 10 bases. J was trimmed by 5 bases and V by 6 bases; bases with no gene match: 10. CDR3 length equals 15 residues. Germline assignment: CDR1 KGHSH and CDR2 LQKENI. The CDR3 here is CASSPRGLAGDEQYF. CDR3 nucleotide sequence: TGTGCCAGCTCCCCCCGTGGGCTAGCGGGAGACGAGCAGTACTTC.

The V call is TRBV24-1, the J call TRBJ1-5; no clear D gene. V was cut by 5 bases and J by 0 bases, with 7 bases left in between. This CDR3 region has 14 residues. The germline CDR1 and CDR2 sequences are KGHDR and SFDVKD. CDR3 residues: CATSAGSSNQPQHF. CDR3 bases: TGTGCCACCAGTGCGGGATCTAGCAATCAGCCCCAGCATTTT.

The V call is TRBV3-1 (or the pseudogene TRBV3-2), the J call TRBJ1-2; the match to TRBD1 covers 8 bases. This CDR3 is built from 12 residues. With 4 bases clipped from V and 13 bases from J, the junction kept 8 bases outside the gene matches. Germline values: CDR1 LGHDT, CDR2 YNNKEL (reference sequence). The CDR3 DNA is TGTGCCAGCAGCCTTCCCCAGGGGGCAGTCACCTTC. Protein sequence: CASSLPQGAVTF.

The chain couples TRBV27 to TRBJ1-4, with D possibly being TRBD1 (6 bases). The CDR3 consists of 16 residues. V lost 5 bases to trimming and J lost 10 bases, with 23 bases between them. Looked up from germline, CDR1 is MNHEY and CDR2 is SMNVEV (reference sequence). For the CDR3, the DNA is TGTGCCAGCAGTCCGGCGACCACAGGGAGAGCAGGAAAACTGTTTTTT. Protein: CASSPATTGRAGKLFF.

The V and J genes are TRBV10-2 and TRBJ2-1; 13 bases line up with TRBD2. The germline CDR1 and CDR2 sequences are WSHSY and SAAADI. The junction had 3 bases not matched to a gene; V was cut back by 5 bases and J by 5 bases. CDR3 length equals 15 residues. CDR3 loop: CASSKLAGGNNEQFF. Written as DNA, the CDR3 is TGCGCCAGCAGTAAACTAGCGGGAGGGAACAATGAGCAGTTCTTC.

The CDR3 sequence is CASRGTGGNEKLFF. CDR3 DNA sequence: TGTGCCAGCAGGGGGACAGGGGGTAATGAAAAACTGTTTTTT. V and J are TRBV6-5 and TRBJ1-4; 11 nucleotides align to TRBD1. Germline V gene lookup returns CDR1 MNHEY and CDR2 SVGAGI. The CDR3 sequence is 14 residues long. Trimming cost V 6 bases and J 4 bases; bases outside gene matches: 1.

In its sample, this clone was seen a few times. The chain combines TRBV20-1 with TRBJ2-7; D possibly corresponds to TRBD1 (6 bases). The CDR3 spans 11 residues. Germline assignment: CDR1 DFQATT and CDR2 SNEGSKA (reference sequence). Trimming pared 5 bases from V and 4 bases from J, leaving 9 bases between. The CDR3 sequence is CSAVRGYEQYF. CDR3 DNA: TGCAGTGCTGTCAGGGGTTACGAGCAGTACTTC.

The chain is built from TRBV6-5 and TRBJ2-1; TRBD2 is a possible D gene (6 bases). This CDR3 spans 11 amino acids. V lost 8 bases to trimming and J lost 10 bases, with 12 bases between them. The V gene's germline CDR1 is MNHEY and CDR2 SVGAGI. CDR3 bases: TGTGCCAGCCGGACTAAAGGCGAGCAGTTCTTC. Amino acid sequence: CASRTKGEQFF.

V is TRBV5-6 and J is TRBJ1-1, with D unclear. This CDR3 is 13 amino acids long. With 0 bases removed from V and 1 base from J, the gap between germline ends came to 4 bases. CDR1 is SGHDT, CDR2 YYEEEE, per germline. The CDR3: CASSLAENTEAFF. Here the CDR3 DNA reads TGTGCCAGCAGCTTGGCAGAGAACACTGAAGCTTTCTTT. The full variable domain, completed using reference TRBV5-6 and TRBJ1-1, is DAGVTQSPTHLIKTRGQQVTLRCSPKSGHDTVSWYQQALGQGPQFIFQYYEEEERQRGNFPDRFSGHQFPNYSSELNVNALLLGDSALYLCASSLAENTEAFFGQGTRLTVV.

The V and J genes are TRBV4-2 and TRBJ2-5; 7 positions agree with TRBD2. The V segment lost 0 bases and the J segment 5 bases; nucleotides outside the gene matches: 6. The germline V gene has CDR1 LGHNA and CDR2 YNFKEQ. The CDR3 consists of 15 residues. The CDR3 coding sequence is TGTGCCAGCAGCCAAGATGGGGAGGGAGACGAGACCCAGTACTTC. It is translated as CASSQDGEGDETQYF.

The genes are TRBV28 and TRBJ2-6; 7 nucleotides align to TRBD1. The CDR3 sequence is 16 residues long. CDR1 MDHEN and CDR2 SYDVKM come from the germline V gene. Unmatched junction bases numbered 7, after V lost 4 bases and J lost 4 bases. CDR3 coding DNA: TGTGCCAGCAGTTCCGGGACAGTTGGAGGGGCCAACGTCCTGACTTTC. This sequence encodes CASSSGTVGGANVLTF.

The table lists this clone with a count of one. The V gene is TRBV5-1, the J gene TRBJ2-7; unclear D gene. The length of the CDR3 is 11 residues. With 5 bases removed from V and 6 bases from J, the gap between germline ends came to 9 bases. Per the germline V gene, CDR1 is SGHRS and CDR2 is YFSETQ. The CDR3 is CASSFFGEQYF. Written as DNA, the CDR3 is TGCGCCAGCAGTTTTTTCGGCGAGCAGTACTTC.

The rearrangement links TRBV4-1 to TRBJ1-2; maybe TRBD1 (5 bases). Trimming cost V 0 bases and J 3 bases, with 20 bases left between them. CDR1 is MGHRA, CDR2 YSYEKL, per germline. This CDR3 spans 18 amino acids. The chain's CDR3 is CASSQDSFSSGLYYGYTF. The CDR3 DNA is TGCGCCAGCAGCCAAGATTCATTTTCCTCGGGACTGTACTATGGCTACACCTTC.

The genes are TRBV5-8 and TRBJ2-1; 10 bases line up with TRBD2. Germline CDR1 and CDR2: SGHTS and YDEGEE. Trimming cost V 2 bases and J 4 bases; bases outside gene matches: 6. The CDR3 contains 16 residues. This CDR3 is CASSFLAGVVYNEQFF. The CDR3 DNA sequence: TGTGCCAGCAGCTTTCTAGCGGGAGTGGTGTACAATGAGCAGTTCTTC. The full variable domain, in which reference TRBV5-8 and TRBJ2-1 provide the parts outside the CDR3, is EAGVTQSPTHLIKTRGQQATLRCSPISGHTSVYWYQQALGLGLQFLLWYDEGEERNRGNFPPRFSGRQFPNYSSELNVNALELEDSALYLCASSFLAGVVYNEQFFGPGTRLTVL.

The V call is TRBV11-3, the J call TRBJ2-4; D perhaps matches TRBD1 (5 bases). The CDR3 loop spans 15 amino acids. Trimming removed 1 base at V and 7 bases at J, with 14 bases between. Per germline, CDR1 SGHNT and CDR2 YENEEA. The CDR3 sequence: CASSLGPPPGNIQYF. CDR3 nucleotide sequence: TGTGCCAGCAGCTTAGGTCCCCCCCCAGGGAACATTCAGTACTTC.

V usage is TRBV2 and J usage is TRBJ2-2; 7 bases are a match to TRBD1. There are 14 residues in the CDR3. With V trimmed by 10 bases and J by 1 base, 6 bases remained unmatched. Germline assignment: CDR1 SNHLY and CDR2 FYNNEI. The CDR3 bases are TGTGCCACTACGGGACAGCTGAACACCGGGGAGCTGTTTTTT. Its protein product is CATTGQLNTGELFF.

V is TRBV6-5 and J is TRBJ2-7; 9 bases are shared with TRBD2. Trimming removed 8 bases from V and 6 bases from J; junction bases left unmatched: 2. The CDR3 runs 11 residues. Germline assignment: CDR1 MNHEY and CDR2 SVGAGI. The CDR3 loop is CASAGGGEQYF. CDR3 bases: TGTGCCAGCGCGGGGGGGGGCGAGCAGTACTTC.

The chain employs TRBV15 and TRBJ2-1; D call uncertain. The CDR3 covers 11 residues. Trimming removed 4 bases from V and 5 bases from J, with 3 bases in between. CDR1 LNHNV and CDR2 YYDKDF come from the germline V gene (reference sequence). Written as DNA, the CDR3 is TGTGCCACCAGCACGGACAATGAGCAGTTCTTC. This translates into CATSTDNEQFF.

This chain connects TRBV5-6 to TRBJ1-4; 7 bases match TRBD1. The CDR3 length is 14 residues. The germline gives CDR1 SGHDT, CDR2 YYEEEE. The V and J ends lost 5 bases and 5 bases, in that order; junction bases with no gene match: 6. Here the CDR3 reads CASRRAGGNEKLFF. The CDR3 coding sequence is TGTGCCAGCAGGCGTGCAGGGGGAAATGAAAAACTGTTTTTT.

The chain has TRBV7-9 and TRBJ1-3; TRBD1 matches at 7 bases. The germline gives CDR1 SEHNR, CDR2 FQNEAQ (reference sequence). The V and J ends lost 8 bases and 2 bases, in that order; junction bases with no gene match: 6. This CDR3 has 14 residues. The DNA of the CDR3 is TGTGCCAGCGGACAACAGGGGACTGGAAACACCATATATTTT. Translation: CASGQQGTGNTIYF.

The gene calls are TRBV6-5 and TRBJ1-4; 7 positions agree with TRBD1. CDR3 length: 14 residues. Germline-derived CDR1 and CDR2 are MNHEY and SVGAGI. J lost 8 bases, V lost 6 bases, and 9 bases had no gene match. CDR3 sequence reads: CASRQQGFEEKLFF. CDR3 bases: TGTGCCAGCAGACAACAGGGGTTCGAGGAAAAACTGTTTTTT.

V and J are TRBV19 and TRBJ2-7, with 7 bases that match TRBD2. Trimming removed 1 base from V and 7 bases from J; junction bases left unmatched: 4. CDR1 is LNHDA, CDR2 SQIVND, per germline (reference sequence). This CDR3 region has 13 residues. The CDR3 region is CASSIARGREQYF. As DNA, the CDR3 is TGTGCCAGTAGTATAGCGCGGGGGAGGGAGCAGTACTTC.